The following is a T cell receptor gamma chain sequence with its context. The antigen is unknown. The data are from a study of Vδ1+ human thymocytes. General study points: Around a fifth of thymic delta-chain sequences were Vdelta2, with few Vdelta3, unlike blood Vdelta1+ controls. Thymic TRG and TRD repertoires appeared highly polyclonal, with Gaussian CDR3 length distributions.

Germline trimming cut 0 bases from V and 12 bases from J; bases unmatched to any gene: 11. Looked up from germline, CDR1 is EGSNGY and CDR2 is YDSYNSKV. This CDR3 is built from 13 residues. Extracted RNA was reverse transcribed into cDNA. Multiplex PCR used pooled V-gene forward primers and a constant-region reverse primer to amplify CDR3s. TCRdb re-identified clones in the multiplex PCR reads via CATT. This repertoire shows 9,000 or so gamma-chain clones, 45% to 65% found once; its top ten account for 1.2% to 1.5%. This TCR was recovered from a girl in the first two years of life who had congenital heart surgery. The rearrangement uses TRGV2 and TRGJ1 or TRGJ2. TCRdb gives no J gene; it was assigned here by matching the DNA to germline. The sequenced sample consisted of Vdelta1+ gamma-delta thymocytes from the thymus. The subset is: FACS-sorted CD3+ TCRalphabeta- TCRVdelta1+ TCRVdelta2- thymocytes. The CDR3 reads CATWDGHHGVKLF. The DNA of the CDR3 is TGTGCCACCTGGGACGGGCATCATGGGGTGAAACTCTTT.